Below, one TCR beta chain is given with its context. The data stem from a study of cytomegalovirus exposure and HLA in healthy donors. The CDR3 is 12 amino acids. Trimming stripped 3 bases from V and 6 bases from J, with 8 bases between. The germline V gene has CDR1 MDHEN and CDR2 SYDVKM. The donors were part of the validation cohort of 100 to 150 subjects. That cohort was separate from the first cohort, which comprised roughly 670 subjects. The method was immunoSEQ multiplex PCR; TCRdb's version includes in-frame clones alone and lacks a portion of them. Found here are under 250,000 clones, 80% to 95% of them singletons; the top ten hold approximately 1.1%.

Sequencing used PBMCs. The TCR comes from a woman aged 18-30 years in good health and CMV-seronegative. The J gene is TRBJ1-2, the V gene TRBV28; no definite D call. Here the CDR3 DNA reads TGTGCCAGCAGTTTGAGAGGGCATGGCTACACCTTC. Amino acid sequence: CASSLRGHGYTF.